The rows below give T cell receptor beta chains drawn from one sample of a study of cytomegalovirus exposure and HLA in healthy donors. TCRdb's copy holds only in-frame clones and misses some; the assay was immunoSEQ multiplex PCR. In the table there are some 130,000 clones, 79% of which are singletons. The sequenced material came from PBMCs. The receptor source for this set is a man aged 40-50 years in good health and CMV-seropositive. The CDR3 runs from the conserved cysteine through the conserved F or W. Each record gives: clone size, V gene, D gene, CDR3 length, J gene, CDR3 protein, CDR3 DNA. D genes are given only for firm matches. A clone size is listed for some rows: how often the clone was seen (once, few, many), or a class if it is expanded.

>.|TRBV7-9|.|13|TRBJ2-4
CASSLGTLDIQYF
TGTGCCAGCAGCTTAGGGACATTGGACATTCAGTACTTC
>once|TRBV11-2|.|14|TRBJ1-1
CASSFPVSGTEAFF
TGTGCCAGCAGCTTCCCCGTGAGCGGCACTGAAGCTTTCTTT
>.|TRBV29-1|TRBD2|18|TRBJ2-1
CSVEGETSGRSSYNEQFF
TGCAGCGTTGAAGGGGAGACTAGCGGGAGAAGTAGCTACAATGAGCAGTTCTTC
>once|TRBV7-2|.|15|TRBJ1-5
CASSPQTGLRQPQHF
TGTGCCAGCAGCCCGCAAACAGGGTTAAGACAGCCCCAGCATTTT
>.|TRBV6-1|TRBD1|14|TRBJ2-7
CASRDRQGLDEQYF
TGTGCCAGCAGAGACCGACAGGGGCTGGACGAGCAGTACTTC
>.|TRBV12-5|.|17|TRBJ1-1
CASGPGQRITMNTEAFF
TGTGCTAGTGGCCCAGGACAGAGAATAACAATGAACACTGAAGCTTTCTTT
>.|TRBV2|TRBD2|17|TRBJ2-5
CASSGWTSGFHQETQYF
TGTGCCAGCAGTGGATGGACTAGCGGGTTCCACCAAGAGACCCAGTACTTC
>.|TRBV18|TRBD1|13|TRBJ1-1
CASSPTGDTEAFF
TGTGCCAGCTCACCTACAGGGGACACTGAAGCTTTCTTT
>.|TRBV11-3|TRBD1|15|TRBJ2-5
CASSLGSWDSEQQYF
TGTGCCAGCAGCTTAGGGTCGTGGGACAGCGAACAGCAGTACTTC
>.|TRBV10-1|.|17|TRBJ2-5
CASSESSTLSNQETQYF
TGCGCCAGCAGTGAGTCGTCCACTCTAAGTAACCAAGAGACCCAGTACTTC
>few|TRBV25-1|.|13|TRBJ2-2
CASSLGSVRELFF
TGTGCCAGCAGCCTGGGGAGCGTCAGGGAGCTGTTTTTT
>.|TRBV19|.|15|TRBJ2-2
CASSAARESSGELFF
TGTGCCAGTAGTGCTGCCAGGGAAAGTAGCGGGGAGCTGTTTTTT
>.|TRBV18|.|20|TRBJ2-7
CASSPRTVGYYLTREYEQYF
TGTGCCAGCTCACCACGGACGGTTGGGTACTACCTGACTAGGGAATACGAGCAGTACTTC
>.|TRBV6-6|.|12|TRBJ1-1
CASSYTNTEAFF
TGTGCCAGCAGTTACACAAACACTGAAGCTTTCTTT
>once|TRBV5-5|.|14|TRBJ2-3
CASSLNRGTDTQYF
TGTGCCAGCAGCTTAAACAGGGGCACAGATACGCAGTATTTT
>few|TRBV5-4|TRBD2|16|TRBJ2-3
CASSSGTNGFTDTQYF
TGTGCCAGCAGTTCCGGGACTAACGGTTTCACAGATACGCAGTATTTT
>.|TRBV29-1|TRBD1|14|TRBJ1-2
CSVGDPGDSQGYTF
TGCAGCGTTGGGGACCCCGGGGACAGTCAGGGCTACACCTTC
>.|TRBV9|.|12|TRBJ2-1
CASSVDAVEQFF
TGTGCCAGCAGCGTAGATGCGGTTGAGCAGTTCTTC
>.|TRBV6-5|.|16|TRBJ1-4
CASSYSRAEGNEKLFF
TGTGCCAGCAGTTACTCTAGGGCCGAGGGTAATGAAAAACTGTTTTTT
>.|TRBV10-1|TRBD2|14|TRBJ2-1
CASSLAGDRDEQFF
TGCGCCAGCAGCCTAGCGGGAGATAGGGATGAGCAGTTCTTC
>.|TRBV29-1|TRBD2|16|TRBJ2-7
CSVLPGLAGYLYEQYF
TGCAGCGTCCTCCCGGGACTAGCGGGATATCTCTACGAGCAGTACTTC
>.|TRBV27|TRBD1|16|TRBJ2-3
CASSAGGAPLTDTQYF
TGTGCCAGCAGTGCAGGGGGTGCCCCTCTCACAGATACGCAGTATTTT
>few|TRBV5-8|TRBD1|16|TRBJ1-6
CASSLDGTGGWSPLHF
TGTGCCAGCAGCTTGGACGGGACAGGGGGCTGGTCACCCCTCCACTTT
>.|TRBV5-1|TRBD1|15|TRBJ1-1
CASSPQTGVATEAFF
TGCGCCAGCAGCCCTCAGACAGGGGTGGCCACTGAAGCTTTCTTT
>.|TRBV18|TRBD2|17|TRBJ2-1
CASSPPRVAGPYNEQFF
TGTGCCAGCTCACCACCGAGGGTAGCGGGTCCCTACAATGAGCAGTTCTTC
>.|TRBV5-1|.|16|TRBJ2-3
CASSFDGAASTDTQYF
TGCGCCAGCAGCTTCGACGGAGCAGCCAGCACAGATACGCAGTATTTT
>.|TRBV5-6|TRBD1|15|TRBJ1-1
CASSKDRTMNTEAFF
TGTGCCAGCAGCAAGGACAGGACCATGAACACTGAAGCTTTCTTT
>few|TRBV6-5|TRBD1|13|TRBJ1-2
CASSIIGTGGYTF
TGTGCCAGCTCGATCATCGGGACAGGTGGCTACACCTTC
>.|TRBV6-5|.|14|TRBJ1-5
CASSTGSSNQPQHF
TGTGCCAGCAGTACAGGGTCCAGCAATCAGCCCCAGCATTTT
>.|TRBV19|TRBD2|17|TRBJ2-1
CASSIKFSSGPNNEQFF
TGTGCCAGTAGTATTAAGTTTTCTAGCGGCCCCAACAATGAGCAGTTCTTC
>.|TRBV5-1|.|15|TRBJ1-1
CASSLAGRKETEAFF
TGCGCCAGCAGCTTGGCCGGTCGAAAGGAGACTGAAGCTTTCTTT
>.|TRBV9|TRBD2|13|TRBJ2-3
CASSVATAGEGYF
TGTGCCAGCAGCGTAGCTACGGCGGGAGAAGGTTATTTT
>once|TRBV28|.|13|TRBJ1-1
CASRVDSRTEAFF
TGTGCCAGCAGAGTCGACAGTAGGACTGAAGCTTTCTTT
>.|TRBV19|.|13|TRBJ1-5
CASTERGYQPQHF
TGTGCCAGTACCGAGCGTGGGTATCAGCCCCAGCATTTT
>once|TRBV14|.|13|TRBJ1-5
CASSLTLNQPQHF
TGTGCCAGCAGCCTTACTCTTAATCAGCCCCAGCATTTT
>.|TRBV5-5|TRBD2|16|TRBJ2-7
CASSSRAGAEAYEQYF
TGTGCCAGCAGCAGTAGGGCGGGAGCTGAAGCCTACGAGCAGTACTTC
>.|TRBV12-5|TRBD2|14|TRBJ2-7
CASGPGLASYEQYF
TGTGCTAGTGGTCCCGGACTAGCGTCCTACGAGCAGTACTTC
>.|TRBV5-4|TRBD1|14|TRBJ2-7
CASSARQGSYEQYF
TGTGCCAGCAGCGCGAGACAGGGGTCCTACGAGCAGTACTTC
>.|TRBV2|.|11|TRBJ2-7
CASSEGGEQYF
TGTGCCAGCAGTGAAGGAGGGGAGCAGTACTTC
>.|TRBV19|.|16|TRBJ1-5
CASSIVRAHSNQPQHF
TGTGCCAGTAGTATAGTCAGGGCACATAGCAATCAGCCCCAGCATTTT
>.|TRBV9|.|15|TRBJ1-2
CASSVSGDLNYGYTF
TGTGCCAGCAGCGTCTCAGGGGACCTTAACTATGGCTACACCTTC
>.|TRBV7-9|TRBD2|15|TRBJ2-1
CASSLDIAGGGEQFF
TGTGCCAGCAGCTTAGATATAGCGGGAGGGGGTGAGCAGTTCTTC
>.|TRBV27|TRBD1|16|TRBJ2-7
CASSLRSNRGPYEQYF
TGTGCCAGCAGTTTACGGTCTAACAGGGGCCCCTACGAGCAGTACTTC
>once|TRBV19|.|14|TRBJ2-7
CASSPNRRRREQYF
TGTGCCAGTAGTCCCAACCGCCGGCGGCGGGAGCAGTACTTC
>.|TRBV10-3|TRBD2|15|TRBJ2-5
CATMGLAGVLETQYF
TGTGCCACCATGGGACTAGCGGGAGTATTAGAGACCCAGTACTTC
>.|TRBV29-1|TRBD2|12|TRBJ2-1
CSVLAGRGEQFF
TGCAGCGTTCTGGCTGGGAGGGGTGAGCAGTTCTTC
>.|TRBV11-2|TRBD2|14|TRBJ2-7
CASSWGGSVYEQYF
TGTGCCAGCTCATGGGGGGGATCAGTGTACGAGCAGTACTTC
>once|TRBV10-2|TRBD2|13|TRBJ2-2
CASSPAGDRELFF
TGCGCCAGCAGCCCCGCGGGGGACCGGGAGCTGTTTTTT
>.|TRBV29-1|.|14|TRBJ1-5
CSVGKTGKNQPQHF
TGCAGCGTTGGAAAGACAGGAAAAAATCAGCCCCAGCATTTT
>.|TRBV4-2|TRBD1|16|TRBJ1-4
CASSHGTGTGNEKLFF
TGTGCCAGCAGCCACGGGACCGGGACAGGGAACGAAAAACTGTTTTTT